The source of this TCR beta chain is a study of blood T cell repertoires in COVID-19. This table comes from immunoSEQ multiplex PCR, and its TCRdb copy is limited to in-frame clones, with some not included. The data hold 100,000 to 120,000 clones, with roughly 88% observed a single time. Germline assignment: CDR1 SGHTA and CDR2 FQGNSA. The V end was cut by 5 bases, the J end by 6 bases, with 16 bases between. This CDR3 is built from 14 residues. The clonotype originates from a woman aged 70-85 years who had recovered from COVID-19. V usage is TRBV7-2 and J usage is TRBJ1-1, with a tentative D call TRBD1 (6 bases). Sequences were obtained from peripheral blood. The CDR3 sequence: CASSTRTATAEAFF. The CDR3 nucleotides are TGTGCCAGCAGCACCCGGACAGCGACGGCTGAAGCTTTCTTT. The full variable domain, rest sourced from reference TRBV7-2 and TRBJ1-1, is GAGVSQSPSNKVTEKGKDVELRCDPISGHTALYWYRQSLGQGLEFLIYFQGNSAPDKSGLPSDRFSAERTGGSVSTLTIQRTQQEDSAVYLCASSTRTATAEAFFGQGTRLTVV.